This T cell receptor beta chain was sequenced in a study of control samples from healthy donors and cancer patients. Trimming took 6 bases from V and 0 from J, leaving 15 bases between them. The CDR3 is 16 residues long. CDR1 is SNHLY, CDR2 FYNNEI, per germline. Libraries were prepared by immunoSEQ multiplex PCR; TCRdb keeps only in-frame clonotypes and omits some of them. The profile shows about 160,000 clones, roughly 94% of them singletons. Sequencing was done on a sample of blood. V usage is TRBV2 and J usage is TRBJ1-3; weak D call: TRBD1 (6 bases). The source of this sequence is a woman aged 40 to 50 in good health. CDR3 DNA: TGTGCCAGCAGAGGGACCGGGACATCCTCTGGAAACACCATATATTTT. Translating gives CASRGTGTSSGNTIYF.